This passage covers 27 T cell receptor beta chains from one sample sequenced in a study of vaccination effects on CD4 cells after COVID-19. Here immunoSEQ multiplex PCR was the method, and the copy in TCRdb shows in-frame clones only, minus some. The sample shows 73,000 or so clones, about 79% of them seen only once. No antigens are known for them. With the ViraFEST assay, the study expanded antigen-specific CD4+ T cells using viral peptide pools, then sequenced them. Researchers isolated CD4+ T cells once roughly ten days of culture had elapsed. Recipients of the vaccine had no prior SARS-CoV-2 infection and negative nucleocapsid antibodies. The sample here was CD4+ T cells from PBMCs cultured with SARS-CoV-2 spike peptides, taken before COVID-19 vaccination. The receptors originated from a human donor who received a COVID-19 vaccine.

CDR3 sequence (DNA): TGTGCCAGCAGCACGTACAGCGGGGGGCTGGGGGGCACAGATACGCAGTATTTT. It translates to CASSTYSGGLGGTDTQYF. This chain uses TRBV13 with TRBJ2-3; 9 positions match TRBD2. Germline CDR1 is PRHDT and CDR2 is FYEKMQ (reference sequence). Trimming took 5 bases from V and 1 from J; bases not matched to a gene: 13. The CDR3 covers 18 residues.

The CDR3 DNA sequence: TGTGCCAGCACCCCTGATAGTACGAACACTGAAGCTTTCTTT. Its protein product is CASTPDSTNTEAFF. The chain is built from TRBV27 and TRBJ1-1; D call uncertain. CDR1 MNHEY and CDR2 SMNVEV come from the germline V gene (reference sequence). The CDR3 consists of 14 residues. V lost 7 bases and J lost 1, with 13 bases in between.

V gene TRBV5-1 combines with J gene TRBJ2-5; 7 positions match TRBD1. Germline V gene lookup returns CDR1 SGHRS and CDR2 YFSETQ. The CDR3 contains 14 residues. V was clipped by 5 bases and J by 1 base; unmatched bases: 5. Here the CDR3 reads CASSKGQPQETQYF. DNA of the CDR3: TGCGCCAGCAGTAAGGGACAGCCCCAAGAGACCCAGTACTTC. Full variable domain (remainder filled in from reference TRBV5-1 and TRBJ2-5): KAGVTQTPRYLIKTRGQQVTLSCSPISGHRSVSWYQQTPGQGLQFLFEYFSETQRNKGNFPGRFSGRQFSNSRSEMNVSTLELGDSALYLCASSKGQPQETQYFGPGTRLLVL.

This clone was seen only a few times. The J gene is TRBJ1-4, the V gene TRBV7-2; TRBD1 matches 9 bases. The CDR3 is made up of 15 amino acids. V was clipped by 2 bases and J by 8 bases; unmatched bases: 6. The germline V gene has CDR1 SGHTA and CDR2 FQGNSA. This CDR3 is CASSLLGQGQEKLFF. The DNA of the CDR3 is TGTGCCAGCAGCTTATTGGGACAGGGACAGGAAAAACTGTTTTTT.

The DNA for the CDR3 is TGTGCCAGCAGTTACGGGTCGTCTGACCTCTACGAGCAGTACGTC. Translation: CASSYGSSDLYEQYV. The rearrangement uses TRBV6-6 and TRBJ2-7, with D hard to call. Trimming cost V 2 bases and J 3 bases, with 14 bases left between them. Germline V gene lookup returns CDR1 MNHNY and CDR2 SVGAGI (reference sequence). The length of the CDR3 is 15 residues.

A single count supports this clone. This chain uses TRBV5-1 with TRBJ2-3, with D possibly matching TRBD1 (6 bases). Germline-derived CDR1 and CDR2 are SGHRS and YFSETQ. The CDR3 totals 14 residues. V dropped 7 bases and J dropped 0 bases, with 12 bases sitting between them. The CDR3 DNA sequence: TGCGCCAGCTTTTTGCAGGGGAGCACAGATACGCAGTATTTT. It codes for CASFLQGSTDTQYF.

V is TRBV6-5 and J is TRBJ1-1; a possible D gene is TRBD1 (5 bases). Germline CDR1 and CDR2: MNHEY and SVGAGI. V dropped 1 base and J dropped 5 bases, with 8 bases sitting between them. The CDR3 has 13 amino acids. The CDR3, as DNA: TGTGCCAGCAGTTACTTGAGGGGAACTGAAGCTTTCTTT. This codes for CASSYLRGTEAFF.

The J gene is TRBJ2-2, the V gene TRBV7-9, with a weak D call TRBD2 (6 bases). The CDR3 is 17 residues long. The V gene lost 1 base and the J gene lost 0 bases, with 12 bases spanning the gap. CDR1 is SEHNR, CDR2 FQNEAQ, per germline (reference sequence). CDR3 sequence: CASSLGGGASNTGELFF. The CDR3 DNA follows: TGTGCCAGCAGCTTAGGCGGCGGGGCCTCGAACACCGGGGAGCTGTTTTTT.

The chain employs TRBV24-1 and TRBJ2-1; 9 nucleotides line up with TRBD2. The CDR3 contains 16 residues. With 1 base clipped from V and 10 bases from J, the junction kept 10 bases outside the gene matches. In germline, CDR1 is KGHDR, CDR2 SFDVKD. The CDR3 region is CATSDFSGGPLGEQFF. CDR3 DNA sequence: TGTGCCACCAGTGATTTCAGCGGGGGGCCCCTGGGGGAGCAGTTCTTC.

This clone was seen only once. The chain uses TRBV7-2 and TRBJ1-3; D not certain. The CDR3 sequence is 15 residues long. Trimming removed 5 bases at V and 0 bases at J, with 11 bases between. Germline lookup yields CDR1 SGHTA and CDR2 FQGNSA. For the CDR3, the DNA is TGTGCCAGCAGCCCCCTTCGGGGCTCTGGAAACACCATATATTTT. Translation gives CASSPLRGSGNTIYF.

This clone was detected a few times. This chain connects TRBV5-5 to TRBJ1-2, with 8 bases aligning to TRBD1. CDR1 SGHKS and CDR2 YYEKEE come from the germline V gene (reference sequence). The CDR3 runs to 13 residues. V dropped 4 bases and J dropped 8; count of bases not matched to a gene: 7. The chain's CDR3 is CASSVGQAGGYTF. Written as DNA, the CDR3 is TGTGCCAGCAGCGTGGGACAGGCGGGGGGCTACACCTTC.

The CDR3 sequence is CASSLEGAGGLAFF. The CDR3 nucleotides read TGCGCCAGCAGCTTGGAGGGGGCAGGGGGCTTAGCTTTCTTT. The rearrangement links TRBV5-1 to TRBJ1-1; 8 nucleotides line up with TRBD1. V was pared by 0 bases and J by 10 bases, with 8 bases of the junction left unmatched. CDR1 and CDR2 (germline): SGHRS, YFSETQ. The length of the CDR3 is 14 residues.

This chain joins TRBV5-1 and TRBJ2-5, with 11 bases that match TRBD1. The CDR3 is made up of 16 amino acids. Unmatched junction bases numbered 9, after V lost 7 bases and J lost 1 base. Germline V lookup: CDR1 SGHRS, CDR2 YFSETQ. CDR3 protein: CASRLGTGGLQETQYF. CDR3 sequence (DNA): TGCGCCAGCCGACTCGGGACAGGGGGACTCCAAGAGACCCAGTACTTC.

CDR3 in DNA: TGTGCCAGCAGTGGCGGCCCGACCCTCCACTTT. The encoded protein is CASSGGPTLHF. The chain has TRBV25-1 and TRBJ1-6, with no clear D. CDR1 is MGHDK, CDR2 SYGVNS, per germline. The CDR3 totals 11 residues. V was clipped by 4 bases and J by 14 bases, with 9 bases between them.

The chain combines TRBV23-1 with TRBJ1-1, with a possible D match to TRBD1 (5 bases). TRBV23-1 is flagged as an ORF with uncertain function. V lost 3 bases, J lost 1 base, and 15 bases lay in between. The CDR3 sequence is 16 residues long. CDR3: CASSQRFVGENTEAFF. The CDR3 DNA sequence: TGCGCCAGCAGTCAGAGGTTCGTGGGGGAGAACACTGAAGCTTTCTTT.

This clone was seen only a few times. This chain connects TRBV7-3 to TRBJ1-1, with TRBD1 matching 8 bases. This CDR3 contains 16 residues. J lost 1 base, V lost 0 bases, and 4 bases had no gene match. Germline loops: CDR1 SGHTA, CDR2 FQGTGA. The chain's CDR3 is CASSLTVQGGNTEAFF. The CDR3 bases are TGTGCCAGCAGCTTAACCGTACAGGGGGGGAACACTGAAGCTTTCTTT. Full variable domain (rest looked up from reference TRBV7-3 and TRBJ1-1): GAGVSQTPSNKVTEKGKYVELRCDPISGHTALYWYRQSLGQGPEFLIYFQGTGAADDSGLPNDRFFAVRPEGSVSTLKIQRTERGDSAVYLCASSLTVQGGNTEAFFGQGTRLTVV.

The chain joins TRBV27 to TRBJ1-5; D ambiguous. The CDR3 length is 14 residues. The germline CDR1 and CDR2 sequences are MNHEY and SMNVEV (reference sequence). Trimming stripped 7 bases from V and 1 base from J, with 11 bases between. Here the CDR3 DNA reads TGTGCCAGCAAGCATGGCGGGAGCAATCAGCCCCAGCATTTT. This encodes CASKHGGSNQPQHF.

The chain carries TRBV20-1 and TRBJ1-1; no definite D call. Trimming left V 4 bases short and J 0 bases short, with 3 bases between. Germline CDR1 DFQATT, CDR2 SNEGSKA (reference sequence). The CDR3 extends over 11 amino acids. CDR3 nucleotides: TGCAGTGCTATTGTGAACACTGAAGCTTTCTTT. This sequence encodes CSAIVNTEAFF.

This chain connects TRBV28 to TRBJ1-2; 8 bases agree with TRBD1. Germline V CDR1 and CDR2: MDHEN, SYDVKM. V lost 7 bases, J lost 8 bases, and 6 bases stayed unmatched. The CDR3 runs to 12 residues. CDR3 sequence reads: CASIQGAGGYTF. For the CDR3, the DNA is TGTGCCAGCATTCAGGGGGCGGGGGGCTACACCTTC.

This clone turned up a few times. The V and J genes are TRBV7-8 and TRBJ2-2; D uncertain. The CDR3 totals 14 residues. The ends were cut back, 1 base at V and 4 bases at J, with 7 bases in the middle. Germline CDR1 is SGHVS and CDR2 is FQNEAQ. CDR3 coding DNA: TGTGCCAGCAGCTTAGGTGTGGGCACCGGGGAGCTGTTTTTT. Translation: CASSLGVGTGELFF.

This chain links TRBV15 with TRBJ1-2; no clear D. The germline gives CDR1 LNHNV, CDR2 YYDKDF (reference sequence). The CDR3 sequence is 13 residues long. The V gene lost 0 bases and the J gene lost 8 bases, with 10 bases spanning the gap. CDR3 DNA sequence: TGTGCCACCAGCAGAGATCCGGATTCGGGCTACACCTTC. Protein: CATSRDPDSGYTF.

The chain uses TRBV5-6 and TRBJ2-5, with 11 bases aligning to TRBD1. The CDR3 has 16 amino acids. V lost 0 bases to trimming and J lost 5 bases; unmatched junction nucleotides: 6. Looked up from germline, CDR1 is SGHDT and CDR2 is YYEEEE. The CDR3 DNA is TGTGCCAGCAGCTTGGAGGGACAGGGGGGGAGGGAGACCCAGTACTTC. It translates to CASSLEGQGGRETQYF.

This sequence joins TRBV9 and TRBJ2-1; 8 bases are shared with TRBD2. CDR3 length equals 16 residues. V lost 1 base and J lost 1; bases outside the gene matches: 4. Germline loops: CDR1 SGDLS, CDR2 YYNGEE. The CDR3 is CASSVSGLASYNEQFF. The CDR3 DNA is TGTGCCAGCAGCGTAAGCGGACTAGCATCCTACAATGAGCAGTTCTTC.

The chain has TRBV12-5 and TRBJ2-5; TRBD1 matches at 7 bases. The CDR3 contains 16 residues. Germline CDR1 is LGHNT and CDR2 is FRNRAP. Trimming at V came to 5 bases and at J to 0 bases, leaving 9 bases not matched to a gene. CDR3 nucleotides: TGTGCTAGTGGTCTCTGGACAGGTTTGTACCAAGAGACCCAGTACTTC. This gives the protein CASGLWTGLYQETQYF.

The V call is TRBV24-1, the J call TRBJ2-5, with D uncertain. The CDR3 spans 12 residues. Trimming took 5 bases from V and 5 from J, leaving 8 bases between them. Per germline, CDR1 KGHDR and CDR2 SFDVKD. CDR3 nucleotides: TGTGCCACCAGTGGGGTATTGGAGACCCAGTACTTC. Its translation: CATSGVLETQYF.

As DNA, the CDR3 is TGTGCCAGCAGTGGCGATGGGGTCGGAGAAAAACTGTTTTTT. It is translated as CASSGDGVGEKLFF. The chain has TRBV28 and TRBJ1-4; D gene unclear. V lost 5 bases, J lost 8 bases, and 15 bases lay in between. CDR1 and CDR2 (germline): MDHEN, SYDVKM. The CDR3 is 14 residues long. The whole variable domain, filled in from reference TRBV28 and TRBJ1-4, reads DVKVTQSSRYLVKRTGEKVFLECVQDMDHENMFWYRQDPGLGLRLIYFSYDVKMKEKGDIPEGYSVSREKKERFSLILESASTNQTSMYLCASSGDGVGEKLFFGSGTQLSVL.

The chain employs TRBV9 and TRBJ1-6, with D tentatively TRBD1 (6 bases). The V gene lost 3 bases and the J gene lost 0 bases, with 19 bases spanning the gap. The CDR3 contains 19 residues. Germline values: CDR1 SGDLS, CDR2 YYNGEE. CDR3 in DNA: TGTGCCAGCAGCGATGGTTGGGGGGGGGCCAGCTCCTATAATTCACCCCTCCACTTT. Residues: CASSDGWGGASSYNSPLHF.